This T cell receptor beta chain was sequenced in a study of blood T cells in healthy people across ages. This clonotype was detected once. The CDR3 is 16 residues long. CDR1 and CDR2 from the germline V gene are MNHEY and SVGAGI. Trimming took off 1 base at V and 0 bases at J, with 12 bases between the two ends. Then a second PCR, running roughly 7 to 11 cycles, was carried out with a sample-barcoded 5' primer and a J-beta primer mix. TCRdb re-called the 5' RACE reads through MiXCR, storing one row per CDR3 protein. The repertoire has around 800,000 distinct CDR3 sequences, around a quarter of them found once; the top ten carry less than 3.5%. These sequences were also reported in another study, on T cells of mothers and their children.

The TCR originated in a boy aged 5 to 17 in good health. The sample consisted of blood. The chain uses TRBV6-5 and TRBJ1-1; a weak D match, TRBD1 (6 bases). This CDR3 is CASSYLGGGMNTEAFF. CDR3 DNA sequence: TGTGCCAGCAGTTACTTGGGGGGCGGCATGAACACTGAAGCTTTCTTT.